This T cell receptor (beta chain) came from a study of shared clonotypes between healthy human individuals. Generated by immunoSEQ multiplex PCR, the TCRdb table keeps only in-frame clones and is missing some. The table records millions of clones, around 93% of them present only once. With respect to this clone: Its target is not known.

Germline values: CDR1 SGHTA, CDR2 FQGTGA. V dropped 3 bases and J dropped 8 bases, with 13 bases sitting between them. The CDR3 is 13 residues long. Whole-study results and caveats: A few donors shared around 5.2% of their naive CD4 clonotypes.

It was CD45RO-negative cells, positively selected for CCR7, that made up naive CD8 cells, with terminally differentiated effector memory CD45RA+ cells excluded. The sample taken for sequencing was naive CD8+ T cells from PBMCs. This sequence joins TRBV7-3 and TRBJ1-2; D may be TRBD1 (5 bases). The source is a man younger than 35 in good health. Some clones in this sample may be carry-over from other donors' samples. The CDR3: CASSFPGFYGYTF. The DNA of the CDR3 is TGTGCCAGCAGCTTCCCAGGGTTCTACGGCTACACCTTC.